The clone carrying this T cell receptor beta chain was seen a few times. TCRdb reprocessed the 5' RACE reads with MiXCR, giving one entry per CDR3 protein. The data show some 120,000 distinct CDR3 sequences, roughly 6% seen once. The data were taken from a study of T-cell memory formation after mild COVID-19. The receptor's source is an adult woman who had mild COVID-19 (a few samples of this study predate the infection). Cell type and time point are not known. Material: PBMCs or a T cell subset sorted from them (not recorded which).

CDR3 nucleotide sequence: TGTGCCAGCAGCCAAGGAGGACTGAATGGGAACGAGCAGTACTTC. Encoded protein: CASSQGGLNGNEQYF. The chain links TRBV3-1 to TRBJ2-7; D possibly corresponds to TRBD2 (5 bases). Trimming took 1 base from V and 5 from J, leaving 15 bases between them. CDR1 is LGHDT and CDR2 is YNNKEL in the germline V gene (reference sequence). CDR3 length equals 15 residues.